At least ten counts were recorded for the clone carrying this T cell receptor beta chain. The antigen is not known. The data belong to a study of CD8 T cells in ankylosing spondylitis. Study-wide results and limits: Researchers reportedly found disease-linked clones significantly enriched in matched ankylosing spondylitis synovial fluid. The disease-linked clones had a CD8+ phenotype and low blood frequencies. Ankylosing spondylitis blood seemed to carry a telltale TCR beta motif made of under ten highly homologous variants.

Libraries for TCR beta were made by quantitative 5'-RACE with molecular barcodes. TCRdb re-analysed the 5' RACE reads in MiXCR, keeping a single row per CDR3 protein. The sample consists of about 460,000 distinct CDR3 sequences, roughly 5% of them appearing once. Germline-derived CDR1 and CDR2 are DFQATT and SNEGSKA (reference sequence). With 3 bases removed from V and 0 bases from J, the gap between germline ends came to 12 bases. This CDR3 has 16 residues. Sequenced input: blood, either unsorted or a sorted T cell fraction (not recorded which). This sequence was found in a male donor with ankylosing spondylitis. The chain joins TRBV20-1 to TRBJ1-6; D ambiguous. The CDR3: CSARGRESSYNSPLHF. CDR3 sequence (DNA): TGCAGTGCTAGGGGTCGAGAGAGCTCCTATAATTCACCCCTCCACTTT.